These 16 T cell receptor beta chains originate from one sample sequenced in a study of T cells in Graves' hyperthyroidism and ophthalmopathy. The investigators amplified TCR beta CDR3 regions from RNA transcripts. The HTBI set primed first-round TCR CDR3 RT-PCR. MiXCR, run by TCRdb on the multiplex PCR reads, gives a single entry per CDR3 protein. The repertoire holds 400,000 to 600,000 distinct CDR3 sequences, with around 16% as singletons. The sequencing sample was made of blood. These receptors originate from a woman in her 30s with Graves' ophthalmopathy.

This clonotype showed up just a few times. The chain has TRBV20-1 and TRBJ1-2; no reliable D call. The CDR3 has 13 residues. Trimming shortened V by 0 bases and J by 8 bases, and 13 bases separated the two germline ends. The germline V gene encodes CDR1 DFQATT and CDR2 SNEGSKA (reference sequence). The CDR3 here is CSARDGVVRGYTF. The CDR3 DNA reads TGCAGTGCTAGAGATGGAGTAGTCAGGGGCTACACCTTC.

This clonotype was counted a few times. The CDR3 nucleotides are TGTGCCAGCAGTCAGACAGGGGGCTTAGGAAACACCATATATTTT. It is translated as CASSQTGGLGNTIYF. V is TRBV3-1 and J is TRBJ1-3; TRBD1 matches 10 bases. The CDR3 extends over 15 amino acids. Germline loops: CDR1 LGHDT, CDR2 YNNKEL (reference sequence). J was trimmed by 4 bases and V by 6 bases; bases with no gene match: 6.

CDR3: CSARSWAQGGYTF. In DNA form, the CDR3 reads TGCAGTGCTAGAAGTTGGGCCCAGGGAGGCTACACCTTC. J is TRBJ1-2 and V is TRBV20-1, with a possible D match to TRBD1 (5 bases). V was clipped by 2 bases and J by 8 bases, with 15 bases between them. Germline V gene sequence: CDR1 DFQATT, CDR2 SNEGSKA (reference sequence). The CDR3 runs to 13 residues.

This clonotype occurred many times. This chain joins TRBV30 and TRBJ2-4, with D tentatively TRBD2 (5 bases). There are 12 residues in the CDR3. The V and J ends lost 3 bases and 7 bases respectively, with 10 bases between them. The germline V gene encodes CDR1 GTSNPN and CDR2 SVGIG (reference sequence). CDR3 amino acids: CAWRLGSNIQYF. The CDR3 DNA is TGTGCCTGGAGACTAGGGTCGAACATTCAGTACTTC.

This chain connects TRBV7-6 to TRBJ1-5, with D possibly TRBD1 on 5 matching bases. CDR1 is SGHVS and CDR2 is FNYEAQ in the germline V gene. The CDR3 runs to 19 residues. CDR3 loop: CAPNSQPRQKHTSNQPQHF. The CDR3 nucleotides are TGTGCACCGAACTCACAACCGAGACAGAAGCATACTAGCAATCAGCCCCAGCATTTT.

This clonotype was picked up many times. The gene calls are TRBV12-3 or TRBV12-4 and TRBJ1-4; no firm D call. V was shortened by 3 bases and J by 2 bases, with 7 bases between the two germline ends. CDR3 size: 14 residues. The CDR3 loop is CASSFRSTNEKLFF. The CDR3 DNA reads TGTGCCAGCAGTTTTCGGAGTACTAATGAAAAACTGTTTTTT.

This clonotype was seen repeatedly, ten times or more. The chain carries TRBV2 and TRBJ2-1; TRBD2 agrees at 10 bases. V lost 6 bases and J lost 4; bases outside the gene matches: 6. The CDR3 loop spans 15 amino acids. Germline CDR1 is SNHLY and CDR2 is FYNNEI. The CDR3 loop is CASSAGTSAYNEQFF. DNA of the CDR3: TGTGCCAGCAGCGCCGGGACTAGCGCTTACAATGAGCAGTTCTTC.

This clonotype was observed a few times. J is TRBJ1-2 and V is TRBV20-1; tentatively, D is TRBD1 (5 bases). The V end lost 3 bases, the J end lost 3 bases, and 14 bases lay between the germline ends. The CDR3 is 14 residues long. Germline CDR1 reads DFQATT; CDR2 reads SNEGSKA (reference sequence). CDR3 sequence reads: CSARETTEYYGYTF. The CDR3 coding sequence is TGCAGTGCTAGGGAAACGACAGAATACTATGGCTACACCTTC.

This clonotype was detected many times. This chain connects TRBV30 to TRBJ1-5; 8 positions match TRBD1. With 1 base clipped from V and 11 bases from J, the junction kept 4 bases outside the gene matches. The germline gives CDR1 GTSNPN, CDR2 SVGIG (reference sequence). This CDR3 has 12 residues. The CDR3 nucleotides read TGTGCCTGGAGTGACAGGGGGGGCTCCCAGCATTTT. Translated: CAWSDRGGSQHF.

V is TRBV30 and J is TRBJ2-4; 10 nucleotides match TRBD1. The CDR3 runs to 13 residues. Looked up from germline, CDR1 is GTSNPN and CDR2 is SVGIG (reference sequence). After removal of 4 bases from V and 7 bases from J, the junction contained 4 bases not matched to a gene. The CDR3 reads CAWKGTGDNIQYF. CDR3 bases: TGTGCCTGGAAAGGGACAGGGGATAACATTCAGTACTTC.

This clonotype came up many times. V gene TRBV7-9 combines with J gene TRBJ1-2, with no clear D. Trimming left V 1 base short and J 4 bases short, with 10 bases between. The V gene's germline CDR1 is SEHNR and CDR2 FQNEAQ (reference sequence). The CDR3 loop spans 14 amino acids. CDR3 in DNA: TGTGCCAGCAGCTTAGAAGGTGGAGTCTATGGCTACACCTTC. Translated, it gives CASSLEGGVYGYTF.

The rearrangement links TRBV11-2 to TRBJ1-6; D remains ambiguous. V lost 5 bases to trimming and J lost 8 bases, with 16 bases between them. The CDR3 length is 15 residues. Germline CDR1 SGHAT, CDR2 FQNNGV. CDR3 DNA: TGTGCCAGCAGCGACTTCGGCGGCCCCTATTCACCCCTCCACTTT. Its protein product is CASSDFGGPYSPLHF.

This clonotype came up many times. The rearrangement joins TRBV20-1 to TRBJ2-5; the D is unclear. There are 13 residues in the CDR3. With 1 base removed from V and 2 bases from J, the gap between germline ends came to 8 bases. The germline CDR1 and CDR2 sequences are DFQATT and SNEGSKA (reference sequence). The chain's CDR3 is CSARAPGQETQYF. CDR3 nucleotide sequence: TGCAGTGCTAGAGCACCGGGTCAAGAGACCCAGTACTTC.

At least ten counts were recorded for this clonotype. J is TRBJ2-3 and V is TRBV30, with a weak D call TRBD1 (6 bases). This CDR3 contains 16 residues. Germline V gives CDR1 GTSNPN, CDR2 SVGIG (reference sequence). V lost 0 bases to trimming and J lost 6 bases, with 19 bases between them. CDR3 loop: CAWSVLGWQGLDTQYF. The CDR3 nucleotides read TGTGCCTGGAGTGTACTAGGTTGGCAGGGGTTGGATACGCAGTATTTT.

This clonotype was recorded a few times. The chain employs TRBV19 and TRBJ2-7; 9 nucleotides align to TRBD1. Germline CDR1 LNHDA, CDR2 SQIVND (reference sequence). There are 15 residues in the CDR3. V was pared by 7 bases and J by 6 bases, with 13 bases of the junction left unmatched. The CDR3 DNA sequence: TGTGCCAGTACCCCCCGGGGACAGGGTTCTTCCGAGCAGTACTTC. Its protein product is CASTPRGQGSSEQYF.

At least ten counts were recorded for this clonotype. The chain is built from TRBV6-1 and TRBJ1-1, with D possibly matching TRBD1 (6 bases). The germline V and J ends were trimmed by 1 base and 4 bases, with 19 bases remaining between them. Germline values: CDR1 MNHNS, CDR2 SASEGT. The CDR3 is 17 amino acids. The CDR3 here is CASSEVPRGGLITEAFF. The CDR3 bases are TGTGCCAGCAGTGAAGTCCCGCGAGGGGGTCTTATCACTGAAGCTTTCTTT.